This TCR beta chain stems from a study of T cell changes during pregnancy in multiple sclerosis. Germline V gene data show CDR1 as MGHRA and CDR2 as YSYEKL. After removal of 6 bases from V and 3 bases from J, the junction contained 12 bases not matched to a gene. The CDR3 loop spans 16 amino acids. Only in-frame clones appear in the TCRdb table, and some are missing; sequencing was by immunoSEQ multiplex PCR. The table includes around 36,000 clones, approximately 92% detected once. V usage is TRBV4-1 and J usage is TRBJ1-1, with 8 bases identical to TRBD1. The sample consisted of peripheral blood, taken before pregnancy. This receptor was obtained from a female donor with multiple sclerosis, enrolled in a pregnancy study. This CDR3 is CASRLGQGVIYTEAFF. CDR3 nucleotide sequence: TGCGCCAGCAGACTTGGACAGGGTGTTATCTACACTGAAGCTTTCTTT.